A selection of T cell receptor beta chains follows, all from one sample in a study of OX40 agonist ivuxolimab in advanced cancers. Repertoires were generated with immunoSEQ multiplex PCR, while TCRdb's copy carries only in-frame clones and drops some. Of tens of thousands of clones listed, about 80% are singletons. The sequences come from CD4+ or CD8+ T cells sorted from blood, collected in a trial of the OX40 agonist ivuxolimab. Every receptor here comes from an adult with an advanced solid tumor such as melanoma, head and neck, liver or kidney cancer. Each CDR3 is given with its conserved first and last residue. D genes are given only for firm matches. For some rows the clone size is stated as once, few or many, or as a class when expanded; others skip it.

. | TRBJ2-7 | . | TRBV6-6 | CASSTPRQPSSYEQYF | TGTGCCAGCAGTACTCCTAGACAGCCGAGCTCCTACGAGCAGTACTTC
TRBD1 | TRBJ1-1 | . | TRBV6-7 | CASPDRGGTNTEAFF | TGTGCCAGCCCGGACAGGGGAGGTACGAACACTGAAGCTTTCTTT
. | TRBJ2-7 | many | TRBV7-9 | CASSLGQGWQEGEQYF | TGTGCCAGCAGCTTAGGGCAGGGGTGGCAGGAAGGCGAGCAGTACTTC
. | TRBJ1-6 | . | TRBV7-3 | CASSFDGPNSPLHF | TGTGCCAGCAGCTTCGATGGACCCAATTCACCCCTCCACTTT
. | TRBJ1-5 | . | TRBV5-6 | CASSLGVFNQPQHF | TGTGCCAGCAGCTTGGGGGTATTCAATCAGCCCCAGCATTTT
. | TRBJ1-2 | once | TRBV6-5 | CASSLSGTHTRYGYTF | TGTGCCAGCAGTTTATCCGGGACTCACACCCGCTATGGCTACACCTTC
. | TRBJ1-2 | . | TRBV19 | CASSINRGTLAYGYTF | TGTGCCAGTAGTATAAATCGGGGTACCCTGGCCTATGGCTACACCTTC
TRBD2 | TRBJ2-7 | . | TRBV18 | CASSPPVVAGRYEQYF | TGTGCCAGCTCACCACCAGTAGTAGCGGGTCGCTACGAGCAGTACTTC
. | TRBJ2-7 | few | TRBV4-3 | CASSQYSLWTGGSYEQYF | TGCGCCAGCAGCCAATACAGCTTGTGGACAGGAGGGTCCTACGAGCAGTACTTC
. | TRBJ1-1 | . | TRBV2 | CASSEVGMDTEAFF | TGTGCCAGCAGTGAAGTAGGCATGGACACTGAAGCTTTCTTT
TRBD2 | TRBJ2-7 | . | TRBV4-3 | CASSQEAGIAGTPYEQYF | TGCGCCAGCAGCCAAGAAGCGGGGATAGCGGGGACTCCCTACGAGCAGTACTTC
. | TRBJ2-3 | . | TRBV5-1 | CASSLGGGFKDTQYF | TGCGCCAGCAGCTTGGGAGGAGGGTTCAAGGATACGCAGTATTTT
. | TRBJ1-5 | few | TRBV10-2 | CASRDGSNQPQHF | TGCGCCAGCAGGGACGGAAGCAATCAGCCCCAGCATTTT
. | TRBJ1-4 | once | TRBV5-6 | CASSLTGTLNEKLFF | TGTGCCAGCAGCCTAACCGGGACCCTTAATGAAAAACTGTTTTTT
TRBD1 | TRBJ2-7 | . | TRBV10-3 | CAISVGDRSYEQYF | TGTGCCATCAGTGTAGGGGACAGGTCCTACGAGCAGTACTTC
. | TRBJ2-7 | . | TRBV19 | CASSINRVSYEQYF | TGTGCCAGTAGTATTAACAGGGTCTCCTACGAGCAGTACTTC
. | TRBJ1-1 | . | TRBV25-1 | CASRGMGEAFF | TGTGCCAGCAGAGGGATGGGTGAAGCTTTCTTT
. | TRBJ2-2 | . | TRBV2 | CAGKPGLNTGELFF | TGTGCCGGTAAACCGGGACTGAACACCGGGGAGCTGTTTTTT
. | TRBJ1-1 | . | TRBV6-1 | CASSEVGGGRTEAFF | TGTGCCAGCAGTGAAGTAGGGGGGGGTCGCACTGAAGCTTTCTTT
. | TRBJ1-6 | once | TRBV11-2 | CASSPDRSSYNSPLHF | TGTGCCAGCAGCCCAGACAGGAGCTCCTATAATTCACCCCTCCACTTT
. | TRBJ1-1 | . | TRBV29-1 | CSVEDQGGINTEAFF | TGCAGCGTTGAAGATCAAGGCGGGATAAACACTGAAGCTTTCTTT
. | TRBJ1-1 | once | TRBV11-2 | CASSPRYSDLNTEAFF | TGTGCCAGCAGCCCCCGGTACAGCGACTTGAACACTGAAGCTTTCTTT
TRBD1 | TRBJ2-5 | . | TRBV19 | CASSIGQGAETQYF | TGTGCCAGTAGTATTGGACAGGGGGCCGAGACCCAGTACTTC
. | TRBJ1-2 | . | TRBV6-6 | CASSPALGDYGYTF | TGTGCCAGCAGTCCCGCCCTTGGAGATTATGGCTACACCTTC
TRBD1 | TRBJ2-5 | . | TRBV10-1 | CARRQGLSGETQYF | TGCGCCAGAAGACAGGGTCTGTCGGGGGAGACCCAGTACTTC
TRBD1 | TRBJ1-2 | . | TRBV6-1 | CASSERRGRGGYTF | TGTGCCAGCAGTGAAAGGAGGGGGCGCGGGGGCTACACCTTC
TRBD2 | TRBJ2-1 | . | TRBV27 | CASSSPGIAGTYNEQFF | TGTGCCAGCAGTTCGCCAGGAATAGCGGGTACCTACAATGAGCAGTTCTTC
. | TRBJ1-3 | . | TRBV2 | CASSEGGLGNTIYF | TGTGCCAGCAGTGAGGGGGGGCTTGGAAACACCATATATTTT
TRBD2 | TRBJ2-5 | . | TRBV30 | CACTLAGGYQETQYF | TGTGCCTGCACTCTAGCGGGAGGGTACCAAGAGACCCAGTACTTC
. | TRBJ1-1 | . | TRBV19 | CASSVGSNTEAFF | TGTGCCAGTAGTGTGGGATCGAACACTGAAGCTTTCTTT
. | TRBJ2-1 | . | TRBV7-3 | CASSQRGWGEQFF | TGTGCCAGCAGTCAAAGGGGGTGGGGTGAGCAGTTCTTC
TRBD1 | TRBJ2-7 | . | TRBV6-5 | CASSPGTGNYEQYF | TGTGCCAGCAGCCCTGGGACAGGGAACTACGAGCAGTACTTC
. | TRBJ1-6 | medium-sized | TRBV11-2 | CASSSSSYNSPLHF | TGTGCCAGCAGCTCAAGCTCCTATAATTCACCCCTCCACTTT
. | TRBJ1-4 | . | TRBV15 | CATSTQGAGVEKLFF | TGTGCCACCAGCACCCAAGGGGCAGGGGTAGAAAAACTGTTTTTT
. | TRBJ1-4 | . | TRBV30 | CAWSVSRKNEKLFF | TGTGCCTGGAGTGTATCCCGGAAAAATGAAAAACTGTTTTTT
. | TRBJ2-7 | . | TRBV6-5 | CASSYGSTASYEQYF | TGTGCCAGCAGTTACGGCTCTACTGCCTCCTACGAGCAGTACTTC
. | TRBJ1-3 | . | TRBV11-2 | CASSLMASGNTIYF | TGTGCCAGCAGCTTAATGGCATCCGGAAACACCATATATTTT
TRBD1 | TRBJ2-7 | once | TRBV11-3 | CASSFTNAGTGPKQYF | TGTGCCAGCAGTTTTACGAATGCCGGGACAGGCCCGAAGCAGTACTTC
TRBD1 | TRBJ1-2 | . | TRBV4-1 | CASSPKHEGGGYGYTF | TGCGCCAGCAGCCCTAAACACGAAGGGGGCGGCTATGGCTACACCTTC
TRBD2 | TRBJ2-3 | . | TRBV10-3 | CAIALNSGGPDTQYF | TGTGCCATCGCCCTCAACAGCGGGGGGCCAGATACGCAGTATTTT
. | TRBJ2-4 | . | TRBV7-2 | CASSFGDRAIQYF | TGTGCCAGCAGCTTCGGGGATCGTGCCATTCAGTACTTC
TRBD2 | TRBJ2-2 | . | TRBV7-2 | CAIGTSGRGTNTGELFF | TGTGCCATCGGGACTAGCGGGAGGGGAACGAACACCGGGGAGCTGTTTTTT
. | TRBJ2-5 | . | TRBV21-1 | CASSKIGKREGLGETQYF | TGTGCCAGCAGCAAAATAGGAAAGCGGGAGGGCCTAGGAGAGACCCAGTACTTC